One T cell receptor (beta chain) is described in this entry. No cognate antigen has been identified for it. Base quality data are lacking; no much larger clone is found one base away. These data originate in a study of blood T cell repertoires in COVID-19 (dated by TCRdb to the early 2020s). About the study as a whole: The collaborator samples originated in the United States, Italy and Spain and spanned the acute and convalescent phases of COVID-19. The prospective study material was composed of cDNA or gDNA derived from T cells, B-cell-depleted T cells, or PBMCs. The dataset comprised deeply sampled blood TCRbeta repertoires from subjects exposed to, actively infected with, or recovered from COVID-19. The repertoires were released in a freely available public database intended as a resource for research on the immune response to SARS-CoV-2. The samples were drawn from two sources: the first 160 participants of the ongoing ImmuneRACE study, and fewer than 1,500 subjects contributed by 6 global collaborators. The sample metadata nearly always contained a de-identified subject ID, COVID-19 status, age in years and sex. Where HLA class I and class II types were available, the types were taken from metadata supplied by the sample provider, not from assay-based typing.

The germline V gene specifies LGHNA as CDR1 and YNFKEQ as CDR2. The CDR3 covers 16 residues, taking in both the cysteine and the phenylalanine. Just the 48-base CDR3 DNA is kept, in frame starting at base 1. Trimming leaves V shorter by 1 base and J shorter by 8 bases, with the junction holding 11 bases beyond the gene matches. General conclusions and limits of the study: How much clinical and demographic metadata was included differed by source and by participant, and the metadata was provided uncurated.

Another Seattle source contributed samples from volunteer blood donors who had recovered from COVID-19. Each collaborating institution followed its own protocols to collect whole blood in K2EDTA tubes. For TCRbeta analysis, collaborators shipped samples in one of three forms: frozen whole blood, isolated PBMCs, or DNA extracted from either of those sample types. The immunoSEQ Assay, a bias-controlled multiplex PCR, was used to amplify TCRbeta CDR3 regions from genomic DNA. The study's own analysis went as follows. Within the assay, amplification of reference gene primers was used to estimate how many nucleated cells each sample contained. Sequence reads were collapsed and filtered to measure the absolute abundance of every unique TCRbeta CDR3 rearrangement. For each sample, productive Simpson clonality was calculated as the square root of Simpson's diversity index over productive rearrangements. The table was pulled from immuneACCESS by TCRdb, which kept in-frame rearrangements only. Such tables lose some clones; where checked, under half of the loss comes from unresolved V genes, and the rest has no known cause. V and J calls and clone size come straight from that table; D and trimming were deduced from the DNA. This sample comprises under 250,000 clones, around 86% of them detected only once. In total, the top ten clones hold 1.9% of the sample.

The chain was built from TRBV4-2 and TRBJ2-1; 7 central bases correspond to TRBD2. The specimen sequenced was peripheral blood. The source is a man aged 25-45 years who had recovered from COVID-19. In nucleotides, the sequence is TGTGCCAGCAGCCAAGTTATGGACGGGGGGTCGGATGAGCAGTTCTTC. The translation is CASSQVMDGGSDEQFF.